This passage covers 32 T cell receptor beta chains from one sample sequenced in a study of CD8+ T cells in alopecia areata. cDNA prepared by RNA extraction and subsequent reverse transcription served as the template for sequencing. The protocol was immunoSEQ multiplex PCR, while the TCRdb copy is restricted to in-frame clones and leaves out a portion. The sample yields roughly 260,000 clones, without any singletons. After pooling, cutaneous lymph node cells were sorted with CD4, CD8alpha, NKG2D, NKG2ACE and other markers. The material sequenced was CD4+ T cells sorted from a lymph node. These receptors came from a C3H/HeJ mouse with alopecia areata. Strain haplotype (MHC): H2-k.

Regarding this clone: Gene names denote mouse genes. Coverage ceases 4 residues before the CDR3 finishes, and the germline J gene fills in the end. This chain uses TRBV5 with TRBJ2-5, with 8 bases fitting TRBD2. The CDR3 is 14 residues long. The V gene's germline CDR1 is LGHNA and CDR2 YNLKQL (reference sequence). The DNA read from the CDR3 is TGTGCCAGCAGCCCCGTCCGGACTGGGGAC. Translation: CASSPVRTGD. The full-length CDR3 reads as CASSPVRTGDTQYF.

This clone was detected a few times. A much bigger clone sits one base away, suggesting this may be a read error. All gene names here are mouse names. The read halts 4 residues ahead of the CDR3 end, with the missing end drawn from the germline J gene. Other DNA sequences in this sample translate to the same CDR3. The chain combines TRBV13-3 with TRBJ1-1; D is perhaps TRBD1 (5 bases). The CDR3 contains 12 residues. CDR1 and CDR2 from the germline V gene are NNHDY and SYVADS. This chain's CDR3 is CASSDRATEVFF. The covered CDR3 bases are TGTGCCAGCAGTGACAGGGCGACA.

This clone was found a few times. Gene names refer to mouse genes. Sequencing ends 4 residues short of the CDR3 end; the germline J gene provides the rest. The gene calls are TRBV13-1 and TRBJ2-7; TRBD2 matches 11 bases. CDR3 size: 15 residues. Germline V gene data show CDR1 as NSHNY and CDR2 as SYGAGN. The covered CDR3 bases are TGTGCCAGCAGTGGATTCGGGACTGGGGGATAT. Encoded protein: CASSGFGTGGY. The whole CDR3 protein reads CASSGFGTGGYEQYF.

Comments on this clone: The gene names given are mouse names. The CDR3 DNA, read in part, is TGCACCTGCAGTGTGGACAAAAATAATTCGCCC. Its translation: CTCSVDKNNSP. The full CDR3 is CTCSVDKNNSPLYF. The chain is built from TRBV1 and TRBJ1-6; TRBD1 is a possible D gene (5 bases). The CDR3 end falls 3 residues outside the read, so it is completed with the germline J gene. TRBJ1-6 is an ORF for which the function is uncertain. Germline V gives CDR1 NSQYPW, CDR2 LRSPGD (reference sequence). Deletions cut 4 bases from V and 5 bases from J, with 9 bases between. This CDR3 is 14 amino acids long.

As concerns this clone: The germline and genes are mouse ones. Distinct nucleotide sequences in the sample also encode this CDR3. The CDR3 spells CASSITPNSDYTF. The DNA read from the CDR3 is TGTGCCAGCAGTATCACACCAAACTCC. The chain combines TRBV19 with TRBJ1-2; D unresolved. The read ends 4 residues shy of where the CDR3 ends; the end is completed using the germline J gene. V was shortened by 2 bases and J by 0 bases, with 5 bases between the two germline ends. The CDR3 is made up of 13 amino acids. CDR1 is FNHDT and CDR2 is SITEND in the germline V gene (reference sequence).

This clone was seen a few times. These gene names are mouse names. CDR3 amino acids: CTCSGDWGGANTGQLYF. The sequenced CDR3 bases are TGCACCTGCAGTGGAGACTGGGGGGGCGCAAACACCGGG. The chain is built from TRBV1 and TRBJ2-2; 12 nucleotides match TRBD2. The sequence runs out 4 residues before the end of the CDR3; the remainder is reconstructed from the germline J gene. The CDR3 has 17 residues. CDR1 and CDR2 (germline): NSQYPW, LRSPGD (reference sequence). Unmatched junction bases numbered 3, after V lost 4 bases and J lost 0 bases.

In this sample, this clone turned up a few times. Gene and germline names: mouse. From the germline J gene comes the end of the CDR3, since the read stops 4 residues before it. The V and J genes are TRBV31 and TRBJ2-1, with TRBD1 identical over 7 bases. From germline, CDR1 is GKSSPN and CDR2 SITVG. The V and J ends lost 7 bases and 0 bases, in that order; junction bases with no gene match: 3. The CDR3 extends over 13 amino acids. CDR3 residues: CAFDRVNYAEQFF. CDR3 bases read: TGTGCCTTCGACAGGGTTAACTATGCT.

Worth noting for this clone: Mouse names are used for the genes. The read halts 4 residues ahead of the CDR3 end, with the missing end drawn from the germline J gene. V is TRBV13-1 and J is TRBJ2-5; possible D gene TRBD1, 5 bases. Trimming took 2 bases from V and 2 from J, leaving 9 bases between them. The CDR3 has 14 amino acids. CDR1 NSHNY and CDR2 SYGAGN come from the germline V gene. Here the CDR3 reads CASSERTIQDTQYF. The sequenced CDR3 bases are TGTGCCAGCAGTGAAAGGACAATCCAAGAC.

This clone has only a few counts. Mouse gene names apply. The CDR3 bases that were read are TGTGCCTGGAGTCTTCCACCGGGACAGGGGGGGGAT. This translates into CAWSLPPGQGGD. The entire CDR3 reads CAWSLPPGQGGDEQYF. This sequence joins TRBV31 and TRBJ2-7; 11 nucleotides agree with TRBD1. The read ends 4 residues early relative to the CDR3; the germline J gene fills the gap. This CDR3 region has 16 residues. CDR1 and CDR2 (germline): GKSSPN, SITVG.

This clone was observed a few times. Any gene name here is a mouse gene name. Read data end 4 residues before the CDR3 end; the end is taken from the germline J gene. This same CDR3 is encoded by further DNA sequences in the sample. The chain links TRBV1 to TRBJ1-1; 7 nucleotides agree with TRBD1. The CDR3 sequence is 13 residues long. V lost 3 bases to trimming and J lost 3 bases; unmatched junction nucleotides: 1. CDR1 is NSQYPW and CDR2 is LRSPGD in the germline V gene (reference sequence). The sequenced part of the CDR3 DNA is TGCACCTGCAGTGCCGACAGGGACACA. It is translated as CTCSADRDT. The CDR3 as a whole reads CTCSADRDTEVFF.

Concerning this clone itself: A far larger clone differs by one base, so this is likely a read error. Mouse germline and gene names are used. The read ends 4 residues shy of where the CDR3 ends; the end is completed using the germline J gene. The gene calls are TRBV13-3 and TRBJ2-2, with D perhaps TRBD1 (6 bases). V was shortened by 4 bases and J by 1 base, with 8 bases between the two germline ends. Germline-derived CDR1 and CDR2 are NNHDY and SYVADS. The CDR3 is 14 residues long. The chain's CDR3 is CASSYRENTGQLYF. Incomplete CDR3 DNA: TGTGCCAGCAGTTACAGGGAAAACACCGGG.

This clone was recorded a few times. Gene names and germline match the mouse. Read data end 4 residues before the CDR3 end; the end is taken from the germline J gene. The chain employs TRBV19 and TRBJ2-7, with a weak D call TRBD1 (5 bases). The germline V gene encodes CDR1 FNHDT and CDR2 SITEND (reference sequence). The V and J ends lost 2 bases and 0 bases respectively, with 15 bases between them. The CDR3 totals 16 residues. The covered CDR3 bases are TGTGCCAGCAGTATTCCCGCGCAGGGTAGCTCCTAT. Translated, it gives CASSIPAQGSSY. The complete CDR3 reads CASSIPAQGSSYEQYF.

As regards this clone: Gene names are the mouse ones. Read sequence stops 4 residues before the CDR3 end, and the germline J gene provides the missing end. The rearrangement joins TRBV1 to TRBJ2-3; no clear D gene. The germline V and J ends were trimmed by 1 base and 0 bases, with 8 bases remaining between them. CDR1 NSQYPW and CDR2 LRSPGD come from the germline V gene (reference sequence). The CDR3 is made up of 15 amino acids. The CDR3: CTCSAVTSSAETLYF. The CDR3 DNA, read in part, is TGCACCTGCAGTGCAGTGACATCTAGTGCAGAA. The full variable domain, in which reference TRBV1 and TRBJ2-3 provide the parts outside the CDR3, is VTLLEQNPRWRLVPRGQAVNLRCILKNSQYPWMSWYQQDLQKQLQWLFTLRSPGDKEVKSLPGADYLATRVTDTELRLQVANMSQGRTLYCTCSAVTSSAETLYFGSGTRLTVL.

This clone was counted between two and nine times. Gene names refer to mouse genes. Coverage ceases 4 residues before the CDR3 finishes, and the germline J gene fills in the end. The chain has TRBV31 and TRBJ1-2; D is perhaps TRBD1 (6 bases). V was clipped by 3 bases and J by 4 bases, with 12 bases between them. The germline V gene encodes CDR1 GKSSPN and CDR2 SITVG. CDR3 size: 13 residues. The CDR3 loop is CAWSSGVGSDYTF. The CDR3 DNA, read in part, is TGTGCCTGGAGCTCAGGGGTGGGCTCC.

This clone came up a few times. Gene and germline names: mouse. The sequence runs out 4 residues before the end of the CDR3; the remainder is reconstructed from the germline J gene. Within the sample, other DNA sequences also encode this same CDR3. V is TRBV1 and J is TRBJ2-7; 8 bases line up with TRBD1. Looked up from germline, CDR1 is NSQYPW and CDR2 is LRSPGD (reference sequence). The CDR3 length is 13 residues. CDR3: CTCSAGQGYEQYF. CDR3 DNA (partial): TGCACCTGCAGTGCAGGACAGGGGTAT.

This clone was detected only a few times. The gene names given are mouse names. The CDR3 extends 4 residues past the end of the read, so its final part is completed from the germline J gene. J is TRBJ2-1 and V is TRBV14; tentative D call: TRBD1 (6 bases). Trimming took 6 bases from V and 4 from J, leaving 11 bases between them. CDR3 length equals 13 residues. Germline values: CDR1 SGHDT, CDR2 FRDEAV. CDR3 sequence: CASTSQGYAEQFF. Partial CDR3 DNA: TGTGCCAGCACTTCTCAGGGGTATGCT.

This clone has more than one count but fewer than ten. Mouse germline and gene names are used. The CDR3 is cut off 4 residues early in the read; its end comes from the germline J gene. The sample has other DNA sequences that encode this CDR3 too. The chain uses TRBV13-1 and TRBJ2-7; TRBD1 aligns across 10 bases. The CDR3 totals 15 residues. The V and J ends lost 3 bases and 0 bases, in that order; junction bases with no gene match: 3. CDR1 and CDR2 (germline): NSHNY, SYGAGN. The CDR3 loop is CASSGTGGSSYEQYF. The sequenced part of the CDR3 DNA is TGTGCCAGCAGTGGGACAGGGGGGAGCTCCTAT.

Regarding this clone: The germline and genes are mouse ones. The read stops 4 residues short of the end of the CDR3; the missing end is completed from the germline J gene. The chain combines TRBV13-1 with TRBJ2-5; 13 bases align to TRBD2. V was clipped by 5 bases and J by 1 base; unmatched bases: 4. CDR1 NSHNY and CDR2 SYGAGN come from the germline V gene. This CDR3 has 16 residues. CDR3 sequence reads: CASSLGLGGDQDTQYF. The DNA read from the CDR3 is TGTGCCAGCAGCCTGGGACTGGGGGGGGACCAAGAC.

The table lists this clone with a few counts. Any gene name here is a mouse gene name. The DNA ends 4 residues before the CDR3 does, and the rest of the CDR3 is filled in from the germline J gene. Other DNA sequences of this sample code for an identical CDR3. The rearrangement uses TRBV13-1 and TRBJ2-2; 10 bases are shared with TRBD1. The V and J ends lost 2 bases and 5 bases, in that order; junction bases with no gene match: 3. The CDR3 runs 15 residues. The germline gives CDR1 NSHNY, CDR2 SYGAGN. CDR3 sequence: CASSEPGQGTGQLYF. The CDR3 DNA, read in part, is TGTGCCAGCAGTGAACCGGGACAGGGGACCGGG.

Only a few counts were recorded for this clone. The gene symbols are mouse symbols. The read stops 4 residues short of the end of the CDR3; the missing end is completed from the germline J gene. Other DNA sequences from this sample encode an identical CDR3 as well. This rearrangement joins TRBV19 to TRBJ2-5; a possible D gene is TRBD1 (5 bases). The CDR3 consists of 12 residues. Germline V gives CDR1 FNHDT, CDR2 SITEND (reference sequence). Incomplete CDR3 DNA: TGTGCCAGCAGTATACAGGGAGAC. Its translation is CASSIQGD. The full CDR3 is CASSIQGDTQYF.

This clone was found many times. The genes and germline here are from mouse. The read terminates 4 residues before the CDR3 end, so the remaining end is supplied by the germline J gene. This sequence joins TRBV12-1 and TRBJ1-1; 7 positions match TRBD1. The V gene's germline CDR1 is SGHSN and CDR2 HYEKVE. This CDR3 has 16 amino acids. Losses at the gene ends were 4 bases for V and 1 base for J; bases not matched to a gene: 11. Incomplete CDR3 DNA: TGTGCCAGCTCCGTCACAGGGGAATGGACGAACACA. Protein product: CASSVTGEWTNT. The entire CDR3 sequence reads CASSVTGEWTNTEVFF. Looking up the rest from reference TRBV12-1 and TRBJ1-1 gives the full variable domain: DSGVVQSPRHIIKEKGGRSVLTCIPISGHSNVVWYQQTLGKELKFLIQHYEKVERDKGFLPSRFSVQQFDDYHSEMNMSALELEDSAMYFCASSVTGEWTNTEVFFGKGTRLTVV.

This clone was counted only a few times. Gene labels here are mouse ones. With the read ending 4 residues before the CDR3 end, the germline J gene is used to fill in that end. The V call is TRBV13-1, the J call TRBJ2-5, with 7 bases matching TRBD1. This CDR3 has 15 residues. J lost 0 bases, V lost 4 bases, and 5 bases had no gene match. Looked up from germline, CDR1 is NSHNY and CDR2 is SYGAGN. The CDR3 spells CASSRQGLNQDTQYF. The part of the CDR3 DNA that was read is TGTGCCAGCAGTCGACAGGGCCTTAACCAAGAC.

This clone occurred a few times. Gene labels here are mouse ones. The CDR3 end lies 4 residues beyond the end of the read and is filled in from the germline J gene. The gene calls are TRBV17 and TRBJ1-1; the D gene is possibly TRBD1 (6 bases). The CDR3 has 14 amino acids. V was trimmed by 3 bases and J by 2 bases, leaving 10 bases between them. Germline CDR1 MNHDT, CDR2 YYDKIL. The DNA read from the CDR3 is TGTGCTAGCAGTAGTGGGGGGCCCAACACA. Translating gives CASSSGGPNT. The full CDR3 is CASSSGGPNTEVFF.

This clone has only a few counts. Gene names refer to mouse genes. The read stops 4 residues short of the end of the CDR3; the missing end is completed from the germline J gene. This chain connects TRBV29 to TRBJ2-2; a possible D gene is TRBD1 (5 bases). In germline, CDR1 is MSHET, CDR2 SYDVDS. There are 12 residues in the CDR3. Deletions cut 11 bases from V and 4 bases from J, with 11 bases between. CDR3 in amino acids: CAWEGSTGQLYF. The CDR3 bases that were read are TGTGCTTGGGAGGGGTCCACCGGG.

As for this clone: The germline and genes are mouse ones. The read is 4 residues too short to cover the CDR3 end, so that end is filled in from the germline J gene. The chain carries TRBV13-1 and TRBJ1-1; 9 nucleotides agree with TRBD1. V lost 3 bases, J lost 1 base, and 1 base stayed unmatched. This CDR3 contains 14 residues. The germline CDR1 and CDR2 sequences are NSHNY and SYGAGN. Incomplete CDR3 DNA: TGTGCCAGCAGTGTGGGACAGGGGAACACA. The encoded protein is CASSVGQGNT. The full CDR3 is CASSVGQGNTEVFF.

This clone was seen a handful of times. Gene names and germline refer to mouse. Read data end 4 residues before the CDR3 end; the end is taken from the germline J gene. The chain joins TRBV19 to TRBJ2-3, with 8 bases matching TRBD2. Germline V lookup: CDR1 FNHDT, CDR2 SITEND (reference sequence). The length of the CDR3 is 16 residues. The V and J ends lost 0 bases and 0 bases, in that order; junction bases with no gene match: 3. CDR3 amino acids: CASSIGLGLSAETLYF. CDR3 bases read: TGTGCCAGCAGTATAGGACTGGGGCTTAGTGCAGAA.

This clone was detected a few times. Genes here carry mouse names. The DNA ends 4 residues before the CDR3 does, and the rest of the CDR3 is filled in from the germline J gene. The rearrangement joins TRBV13-1 to TRBJ2-3; 7 bases fit TRBD1. Germline V gene data show CDR1 as NSHNY and CDR2 as SYGAGN. This CDR3 has 15 residues. After removal of 3 bases from V and 0 bases from J, the junction contained 4 bases not matched to a gene. Here the CDR3 reads CASSGGTESAETLYF. The part of the CDR3 DNA that was read is TGTGCCAGCAGTGGTGGGACAGAGAGTGCAGAA.

Points on this clone: Gene labels here are mouse ones. The read stops 4 residues short of the end of the CDR3; the missing end is completed from the germline J gene. The V and J genes are TRBV13-3 and TRBJ2-7, with 11 bases aligning to TRBD2. The trim removed 1 base at V and 0 bases at J, leaving 3 bases unmatched. The CDR3 is 16 amino acids. CDR1 is NNHDY, CDR2 SYVADS, per germline. CDR3 amino acids: CASSDWTGGSSYEQYF. The CDR3 bases that were read are TGTGCCAGCAGTGATTGGACTGGGGGGAGCTCCTAT.

This clone appeared a few times. Gene and germline names: mouse. The read halts 4 residues ahead of the CDR3 end, with the missing end drawn from the germline J gene. The identical CDR3 is also encoded by other nucleotide sequences in the sample. This chain connects TRBV5 to TRBJ2-7; TRBD2 aligns across 8 bases. J was trimmed by 2 bases and V by 1 base; bases with no gene match: 1. The CDR3 is 14 residues long. The V gene's germline CDR1 is LGHNA and CDR2 YNLKQL (reference sequence). This CDR3 reads CASSQGTGTYEQYF. The CDR3 bases that were read are TGTGCCAGCAGCCAAGGGACTGGGACCTAT.

A remark on this clone: These gene names are mouse names. The read ends 4 residues shy of where the CDR3 ends; the end is completed using the germline J gene. J is TRBJ2-1 and V is TRBV13-2; 11 bases align to TRBD2. V gave up 2 bases and J gave up 0 bases; unmatched junction bases: 4. CDR3 size: 17 residues. Per germline, CDR1 NNHNN and CDR2 SYGAGS (reference sequence). The CDR3 sequence: CASGEPGLGVNYAEQFF. The CDR3 bases that were read are TGTGCCAGCGGTGAGCCGGGACTGGGGGTTAACTATGCT.

This clone came up a few times. Gene and germline names: mouse. The read gets to within 4 residues of the CDR3 end, and the germline J gene fills in the rest. The rearrangement joins TRBV13-1 to TRBJ2-2; 7 nucleotides align to TRBD2. CDR1 is NSHNY, CDR2 SYGAGN, per germline. Trimming cost V 3 bases and J 0 bases; bases outside gene matches: 5. The CDR3 has 16 residues. The CDR3 sequence: CASSAMGGTNTGQLYF. The DNA read from the CDR3 is TGTGCCAGCAGTGCCATGGGGGGAACAAACACCGGG.

Regarding this clone: Each gene name is a mouse one. The CDR3 end lies 4 residues beyond the end of the read and is filled in from the germline J gene. Other DNA sequences in the same sample also yield this CDR3. The J gene is TRBJ2-1, the V gene TRBV13-1; 9 bases are shared with TRBD1. CDR1 and CDR2 from the germline V gene are NSHNY and SYGAGN. The ends lost 5 bases at V and 5 bases at J; junction bases unmatched: 5. This CDR3 contains 14 residues. The CDR3 reads CASRGQGLDAEQFF. The covered CDR3 bases are TGTGCCAGCAGAGGACAGGGGCTGGATGCT.